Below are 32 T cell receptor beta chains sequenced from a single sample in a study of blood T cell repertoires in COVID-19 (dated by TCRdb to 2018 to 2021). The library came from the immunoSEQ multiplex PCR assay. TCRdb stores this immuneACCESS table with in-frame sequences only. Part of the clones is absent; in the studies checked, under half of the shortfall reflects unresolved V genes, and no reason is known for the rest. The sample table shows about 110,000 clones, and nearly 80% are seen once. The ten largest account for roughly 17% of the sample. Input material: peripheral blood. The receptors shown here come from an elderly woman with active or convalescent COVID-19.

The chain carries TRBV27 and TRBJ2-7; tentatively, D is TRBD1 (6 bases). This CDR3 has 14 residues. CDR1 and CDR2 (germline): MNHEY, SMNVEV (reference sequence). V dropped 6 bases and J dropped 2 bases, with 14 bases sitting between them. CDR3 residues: CASRVGAPPYEQYF. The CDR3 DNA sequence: TGTGCCAGCAGGGTGGGGGCCCCTCCCTACGAGCAGTACTTC.

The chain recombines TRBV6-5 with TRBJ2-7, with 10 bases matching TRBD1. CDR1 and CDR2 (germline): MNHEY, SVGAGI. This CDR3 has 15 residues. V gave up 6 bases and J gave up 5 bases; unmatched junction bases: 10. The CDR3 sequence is CASRPDGTGVDEQYF. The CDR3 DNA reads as TGTGCCAGCAGACCCGATGGGACAGGGGTCGACGAGCAGTACTTC.

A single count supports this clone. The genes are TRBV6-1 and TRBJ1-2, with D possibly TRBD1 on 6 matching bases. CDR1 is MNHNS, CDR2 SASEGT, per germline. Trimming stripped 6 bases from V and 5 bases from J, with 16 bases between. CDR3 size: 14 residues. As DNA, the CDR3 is TGTGCCAGCAGAGCGATAGGGACAACATATGGCTACACCTTC. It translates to CASRAIGTTYGYTF.

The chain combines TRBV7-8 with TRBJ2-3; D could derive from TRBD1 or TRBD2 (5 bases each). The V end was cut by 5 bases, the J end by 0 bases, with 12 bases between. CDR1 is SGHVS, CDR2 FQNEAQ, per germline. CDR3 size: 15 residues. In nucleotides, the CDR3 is TGTGCCAGCAGCCGAGGGGCAACTAGCACAGATACGCAGTATTTT. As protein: CASSRGATSTDTQYF.

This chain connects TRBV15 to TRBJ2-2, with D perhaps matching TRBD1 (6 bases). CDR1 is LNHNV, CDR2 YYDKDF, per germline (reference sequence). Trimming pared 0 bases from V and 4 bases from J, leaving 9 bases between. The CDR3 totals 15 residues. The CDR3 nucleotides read TGTGCCACCAGCAGAGACACAGGGCGCACCGGGGAGCTGTTTTTT. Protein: CATSRDTGRTGELFF.

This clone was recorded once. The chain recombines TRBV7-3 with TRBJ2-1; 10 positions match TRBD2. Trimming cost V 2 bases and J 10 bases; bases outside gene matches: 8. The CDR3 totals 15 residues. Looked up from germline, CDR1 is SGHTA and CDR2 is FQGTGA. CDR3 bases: TGTGCCAGCAGCTTAGAGCTAGCGGGAGTAGGGGAGCAGTTCTTC. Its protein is CASSLELAGVGEQFF.

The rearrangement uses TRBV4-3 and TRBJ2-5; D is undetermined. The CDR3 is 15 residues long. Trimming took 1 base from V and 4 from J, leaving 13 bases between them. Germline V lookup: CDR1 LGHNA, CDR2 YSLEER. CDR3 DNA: TGCGCCAGCAGCCAAGGTTTTGATTCGGGAGAGACCCAGTACTTC. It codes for CASSQGFDSGETQYF.

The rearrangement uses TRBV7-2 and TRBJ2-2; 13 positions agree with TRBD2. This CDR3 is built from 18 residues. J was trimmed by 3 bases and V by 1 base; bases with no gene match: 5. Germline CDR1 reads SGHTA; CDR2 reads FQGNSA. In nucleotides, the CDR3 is TGTGCCAGCAGCTTAGTACTAGCGGGAGGGCCCGACACCGGGGAGCTGTTTTTT. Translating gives CASSLVLAGGPDTGELFF.

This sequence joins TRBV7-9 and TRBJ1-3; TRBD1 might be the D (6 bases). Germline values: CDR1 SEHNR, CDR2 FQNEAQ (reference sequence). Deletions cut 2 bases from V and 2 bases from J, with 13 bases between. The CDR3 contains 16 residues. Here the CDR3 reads CASSLRGTIPGNTIYF. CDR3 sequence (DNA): TGTGCCAGCAGCTTAAGAGGGACAATTCCTGGAAACACCATATATTTT. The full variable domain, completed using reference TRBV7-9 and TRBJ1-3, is DTGVSQNPRHKITKRGQNVTFRCDPISEHNRLYWYRQTLGQGPEFLTYFQNEAQLEKSRLLSDRFSAERPKGSFSTLEIQRTEQGDSAMYLCASSLRGTIPGNTIYFGEGSWLTVV.

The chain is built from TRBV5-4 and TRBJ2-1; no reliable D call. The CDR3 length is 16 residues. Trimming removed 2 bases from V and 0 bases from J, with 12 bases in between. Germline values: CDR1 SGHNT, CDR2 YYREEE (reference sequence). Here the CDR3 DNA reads TGTGCCAGCAGCTTCGGCGCGGAAAGCTCCTACAATGAGCAGTTCTTC. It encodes CASSFGAESSYNEQFF.

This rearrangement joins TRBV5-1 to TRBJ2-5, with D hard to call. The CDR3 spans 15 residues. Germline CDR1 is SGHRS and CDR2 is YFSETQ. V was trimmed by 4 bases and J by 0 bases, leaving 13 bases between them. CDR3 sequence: CASSALPLYQETQYF. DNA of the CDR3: TGCGCCAGCAGCGCACTACCTCTGTACCAAGAGACCCAGTACTTC.

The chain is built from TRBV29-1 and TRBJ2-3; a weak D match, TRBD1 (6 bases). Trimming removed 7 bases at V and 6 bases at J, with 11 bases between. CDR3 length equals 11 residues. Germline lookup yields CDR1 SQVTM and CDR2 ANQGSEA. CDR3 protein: CSGGGADTQYF. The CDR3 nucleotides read TGCAGCGGAGGGGGAGCGGATACGCAGTATTTT.

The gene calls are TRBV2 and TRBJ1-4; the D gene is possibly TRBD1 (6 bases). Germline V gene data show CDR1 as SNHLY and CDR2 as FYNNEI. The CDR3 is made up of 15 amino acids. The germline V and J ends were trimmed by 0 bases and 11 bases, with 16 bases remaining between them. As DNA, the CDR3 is TGTGCCAGCAGTGAAGCGCATGTGGGGGGGCTGAAACTGTTTTTT. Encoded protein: CASSEAHVGGLKLFF.

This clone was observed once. This CDR3 is CASSLFPGGLNTEAFF. CDR3 DNA: TGTGCCAGCAGTTTATTCCCCGGCGGGTTGAACACTGAAGCTTTCTTT. This chain connects TRBV27 to TRBJ1-1; D is undetermined. The CDR3 contains 16 residues. Between the trimmed V and J ends, which lost 1 base and 0 bases, there was a span of 12 bases. The V gene's germline CDR1 is MNHEY and CDR2 SMNVEV (reference sequence).

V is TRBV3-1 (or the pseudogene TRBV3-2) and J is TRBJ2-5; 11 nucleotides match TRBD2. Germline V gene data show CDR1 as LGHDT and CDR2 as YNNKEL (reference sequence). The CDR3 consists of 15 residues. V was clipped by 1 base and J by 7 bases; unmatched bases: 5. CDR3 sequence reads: CASSQGLAGHGTQYF. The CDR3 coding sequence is TGTGCCAGCAGCCAAGGACTAGCGGGACATGGGACCCAGTACTTC.

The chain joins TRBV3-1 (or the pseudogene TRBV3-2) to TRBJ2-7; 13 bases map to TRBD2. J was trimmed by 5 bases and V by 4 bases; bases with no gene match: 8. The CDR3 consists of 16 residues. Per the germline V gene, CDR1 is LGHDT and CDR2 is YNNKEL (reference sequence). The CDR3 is CASSPRTSGRFNEQYF. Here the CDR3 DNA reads TGTGCCAGCAGCCCCCGGACTAGCGGGAGATTTAACGAGCAGTACTTC.

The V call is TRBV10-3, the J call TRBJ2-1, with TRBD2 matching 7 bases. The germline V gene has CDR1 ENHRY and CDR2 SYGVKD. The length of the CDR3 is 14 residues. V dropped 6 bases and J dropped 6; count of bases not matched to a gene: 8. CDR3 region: CAIRAGAGVNEQFF. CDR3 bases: TGTGCCATCAGGGCCGGGGCGGGAGTCAATGAGCAGTTCTTC.

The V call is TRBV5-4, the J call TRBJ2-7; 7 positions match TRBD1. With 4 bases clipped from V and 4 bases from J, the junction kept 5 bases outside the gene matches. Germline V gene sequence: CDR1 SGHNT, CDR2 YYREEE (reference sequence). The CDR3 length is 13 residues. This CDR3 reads CASSVKGQYEQYF. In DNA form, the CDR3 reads TGTGCCAGCAGCGTGAAGGGACAGTACGAGCAGTACTTC.

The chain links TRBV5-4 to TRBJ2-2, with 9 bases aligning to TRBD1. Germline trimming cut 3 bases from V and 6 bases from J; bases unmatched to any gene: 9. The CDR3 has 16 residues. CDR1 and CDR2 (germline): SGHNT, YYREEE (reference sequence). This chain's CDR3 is CASSWMGTGLSGELFF. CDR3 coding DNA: TGTGCCAGCAGCTGGATGGGGACAGGGTTATCCGGGGAGCTGTTTTTT. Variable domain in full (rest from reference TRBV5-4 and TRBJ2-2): ETGVTQSPTHLIKTRGQQVTLRCSSQSGHNTVSWYQQALGQGPQFIFQYYREEENGRGNFPPRFSGLQFPNYSSELNVNALELDDSALYLCASSWMGTGLSGELFFGEGSRLTVL.

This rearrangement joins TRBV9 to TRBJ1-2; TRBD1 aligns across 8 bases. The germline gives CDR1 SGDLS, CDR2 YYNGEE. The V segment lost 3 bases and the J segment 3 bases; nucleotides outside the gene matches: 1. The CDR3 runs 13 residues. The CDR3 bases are TGTGCCAGCAGCGCGGACAGGGACTATGGCTACACCTTC. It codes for CASSADRDYGYTF.

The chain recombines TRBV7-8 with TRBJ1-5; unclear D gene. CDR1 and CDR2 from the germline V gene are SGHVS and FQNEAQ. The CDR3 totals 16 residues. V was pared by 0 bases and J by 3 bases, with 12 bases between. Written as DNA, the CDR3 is TGTGCCAGCAGCTTAGCGGTGAGGGTGAACAATCAGCCCCAGCATTTT. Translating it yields CASSLAVRVNNQPQHF.

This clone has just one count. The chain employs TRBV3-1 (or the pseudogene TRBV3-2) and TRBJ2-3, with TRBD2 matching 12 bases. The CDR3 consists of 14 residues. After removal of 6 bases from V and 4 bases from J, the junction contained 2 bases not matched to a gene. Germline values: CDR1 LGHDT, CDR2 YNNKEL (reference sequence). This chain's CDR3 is CASRTSGSSDTQYF. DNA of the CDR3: TGTGCCAGCAGGACTAGCGGGAGTTCAGATACGCAGTATTTT.

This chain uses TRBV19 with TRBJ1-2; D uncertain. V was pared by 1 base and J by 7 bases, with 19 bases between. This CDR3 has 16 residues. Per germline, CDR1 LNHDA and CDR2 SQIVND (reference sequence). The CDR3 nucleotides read TGTGCCAGTAGTATAGGAACCGGCCGGAGCCGCGGTGGCTACACCTTC. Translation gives CASSIGTGRSRGGYTF.

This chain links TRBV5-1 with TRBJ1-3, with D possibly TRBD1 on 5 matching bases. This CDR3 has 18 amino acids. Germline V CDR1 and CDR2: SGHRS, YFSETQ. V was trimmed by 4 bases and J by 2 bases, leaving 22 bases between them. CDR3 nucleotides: TGCGCCAGCAGCATGCGGGACTCTCCTATGGGCACTGGAAACACCATATATTTT. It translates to CASSMRDSPMGTGNTIYF.

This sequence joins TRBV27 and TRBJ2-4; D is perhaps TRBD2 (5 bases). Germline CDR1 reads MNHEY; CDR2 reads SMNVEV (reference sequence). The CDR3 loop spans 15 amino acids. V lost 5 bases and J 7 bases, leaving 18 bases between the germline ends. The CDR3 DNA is TGTGCCAGCAGTACCGAAGGAGGACCGTGGAACATTCAGTACTTC. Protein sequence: CASSTEGGPWNIQYF.

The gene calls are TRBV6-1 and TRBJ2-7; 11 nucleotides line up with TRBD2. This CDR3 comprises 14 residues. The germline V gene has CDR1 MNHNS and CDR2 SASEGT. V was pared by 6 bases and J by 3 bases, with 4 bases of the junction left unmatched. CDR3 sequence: CASSRLAGNYEQYF. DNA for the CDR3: TGTGCCAGCAGCCGACTAGCGGGGAACTACGAGCAGTACTTC.

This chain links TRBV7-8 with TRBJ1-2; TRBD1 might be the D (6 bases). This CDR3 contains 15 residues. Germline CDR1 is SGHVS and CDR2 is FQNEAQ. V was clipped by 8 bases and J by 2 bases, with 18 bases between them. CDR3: CASAGGRPANYGYTF. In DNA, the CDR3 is TGTGCCAGCGCGGGGGGCAGGCCCGCAAACTATGGCTACACCTTC.

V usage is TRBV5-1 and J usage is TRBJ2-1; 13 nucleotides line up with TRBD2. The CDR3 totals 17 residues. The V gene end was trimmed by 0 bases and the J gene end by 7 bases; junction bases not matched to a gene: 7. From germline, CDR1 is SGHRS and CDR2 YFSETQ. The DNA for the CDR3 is TGCGCCAGCAGCTTGGAACTAGCGGGAGGGCCCGAGAATGAGCAGTTCTTC. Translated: CASSLELAGGPENEQFF.

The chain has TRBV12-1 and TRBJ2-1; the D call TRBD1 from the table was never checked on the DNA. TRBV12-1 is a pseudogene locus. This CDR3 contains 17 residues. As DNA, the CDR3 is TGTGCCAGCAGCCCGCACCAGGGGCCGCACCTTCGCGATGAGCAGTTCTTC. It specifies CASSPHQGPHLRDEQFF.

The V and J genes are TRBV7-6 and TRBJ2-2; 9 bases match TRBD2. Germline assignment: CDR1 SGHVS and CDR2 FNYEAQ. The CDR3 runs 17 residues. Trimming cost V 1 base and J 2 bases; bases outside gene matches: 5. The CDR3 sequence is CASSLGGGRANTGELFF. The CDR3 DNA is TGTGCCAGCAGCTTAGGCGGCGGGAGGGCCAACACCGGGGAGCTGTTTTTT. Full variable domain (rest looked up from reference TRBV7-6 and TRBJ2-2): GAGVSQSPRYKVTKRGQDVALRCDPISGHVSLYWYRQALGQGPEFLTYFNYEAQQDKSGLPNDRFSAERPEGSISTLTIQRTEQRDSAMYRCASSLGGGRANTGELFFGEGSRLTVL.

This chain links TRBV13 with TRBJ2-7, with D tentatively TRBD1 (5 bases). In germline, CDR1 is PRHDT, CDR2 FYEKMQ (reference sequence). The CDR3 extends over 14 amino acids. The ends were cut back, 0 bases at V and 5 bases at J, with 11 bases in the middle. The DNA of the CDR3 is TGTGCCAGCAGCTTAGGGTGGGGCTCGGACGAGCAGTACTTC. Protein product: CASSLGWGSDEQYF.

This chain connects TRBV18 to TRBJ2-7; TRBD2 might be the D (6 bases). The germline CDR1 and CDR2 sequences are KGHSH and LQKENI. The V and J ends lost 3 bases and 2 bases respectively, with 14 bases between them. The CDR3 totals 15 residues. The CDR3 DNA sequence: TGTGCCAGCTCACCTCCATCGCGGGGTCCCTACGAGCAGTACTTC. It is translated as CASSPPSRGPYEQYF.